The clone carrying this TCR beta chain was picked up a small number of times. The antigen is unknown. Germline CDR1 and CDR2: KGHSH and LQKENI. Between the trimmed V and J ends, which lost 2 bases and 5 bases, there was a span of 18 bases. This CDR3 has 17 amino acids. Unique molecular identifiers were incorporated when the TCRbeta library was constructed. In TCRdb, the PCR reads were re-called with MiXCR into one record per CDR3 protein. The table lists just over 950,000 distinct CDR3 sequences, about 30% of them singletons. This sample is part of a study of T-cell reconstitution after alpha-beta-depleted transplantation in children. Study observations and caveats: Elevated TCRbeta diversity at day 60 was traced, in some patients, to surviving recipient T cells and thymic progenitors. Roughly two months post-transplant, alpha-beta T cells reportedly originated from several hundred graft clones that had expanded. Once a year had passed after transplant, T-cell counts and diversity came mostly from newly produced T cells.

This chain links TRBV18 with TRBJ2-2, with D hard to call. The origin of this receptor is a boy in the first two years of life who had a stem cell transplant for SCID, so the T cells may come from the graft donor. The source was PBMCs, mostly from graft donor cells, collected 360 days after TCRalphabeta/CD19-depleted stem cell transplant. The CDR3 region is CASSPEGRQYFTGELFF. Written as DNA, the CDR3 is TGTGCCAGCTCACCAGAAGGGCGCCAATACTTTACCGGGGAGCTGTTTTTT.